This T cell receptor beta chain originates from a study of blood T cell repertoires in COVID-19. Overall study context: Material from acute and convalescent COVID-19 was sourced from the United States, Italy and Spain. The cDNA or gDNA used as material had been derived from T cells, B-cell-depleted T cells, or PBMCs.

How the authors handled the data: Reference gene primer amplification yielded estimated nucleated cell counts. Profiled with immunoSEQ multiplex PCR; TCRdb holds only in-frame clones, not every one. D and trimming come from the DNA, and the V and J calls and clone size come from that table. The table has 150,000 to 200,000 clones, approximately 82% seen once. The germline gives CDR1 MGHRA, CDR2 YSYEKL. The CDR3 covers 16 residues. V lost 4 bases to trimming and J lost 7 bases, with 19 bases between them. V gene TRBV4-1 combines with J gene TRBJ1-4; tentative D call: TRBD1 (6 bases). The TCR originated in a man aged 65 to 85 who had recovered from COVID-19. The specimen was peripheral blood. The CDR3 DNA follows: TGCGCCAGCAGCCCCGGGACACGACGGTATGGTGAAAAACTGTTTTTT. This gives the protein CASSPGTRRYGEKLFF.